This T cell receptor beta chain was sequenced for a study of cytomegalovirus exposure and HLA in healthy donors (dated 2017 in TCRdb). Looking at the study overall: According to an earlier analysis of 587 of the donors, about 180 million T cells yielded roughly 110 million unique TCR beta sequences and approximately 300 Gb of sequence data. In a later genetic analysis, genome-wide SNP genotypes for about three fifths of the 666 donors were used, and that subset was treated as a discovery cohort. Both class I and class II loci were covered by HLA typing, at four-digit resolution. The number of donors typed differed by locus, with roughly 620-640 for A, B, C, DRB1 and DQB1, roughly 520 for DQA1, 600 to 610 for DPA1, and around 460 for DPB1. Among about 390 genotyped donors of the cohort, an average of around 240,000 unique TCR beta nucleotide sequences were sequenced per donor, roughly a sixth of them non-productive. Four to six DR-DQ haplotypes were handled as single units for association and clustering, since linkage in the cohort was strong. Using immunosequencing, the study profiled T cell repertoires from 666 subjects and related those repertoires to cytomegalovirus serostatus. Rather than drawing on any new phenotypic data, the later analysis identified candidate immune exposures from TCR beta sequences and the way those sequences occurred across donors. In addition to the first cohort of approximately 670 subjects, a separate validation cohort of 120 different subjects was used. To decide whether each TCR beta V gene segment behaved as functional or pseudogenic, an earlier analysis of over 500 of the donors relied on high-throughput TCR beta sequencing. The aim of the study was to test whether cataloging public T cell receptors could identify signatures of past pathogen exposure. Donor age, sex, ethnicity and CMV serostatus were collected together with the repertoire data. All discovery cohort repertoires had been generated using a single sequencing platform. To predict cytomegalovirus infection status, the study brought together high-throughput TCR immunosequencing, statistical association of individual TCRs with disease status, and machine learning. An early release covering about 600 HLA-typed donors comprised 250 to 350 gigabases of sequencing data and 65 million to 100 million unique TCR sequences. A later analysis re-analyzed previously published TCR beta repertoires from approximately 700 donors and added high-resolution HLA genotyping to study TCR occurrence patterns. Of the roughly 400 genotyped donors, roughly 80% were placed in the genetic ancestry cluster associated with self-reported Caucasian donors. The investigation overall reported the following: Over 15 rarely observed V segments, including chromosome 9 orphons, were excluded from the earlier analysis of about 600 of the donors because counts were too low. In vitro tests confirmed that a few of the cytomegalovirus-associated TCR beta chains recognize cytomegalovirus antigens. A further reported finding was that TCR beta sequences accurately predicted the HLA-A and HLA-B alleles for most subjects in the first cohort. Compared with the approximately 720-donor mean, donors in an Asian-associated ancestry cluster had fewer N-insertions in productive TCRs, according to a later genetic analysis. According to a later analysis, parvovirus B19, influenza, CMV and Epstein-Barr virus appeared linked to several top co-occurrence clusters. Most CMV-associated TCR beta chains appeared to be HLA-restricted in a later analysis, and the HLA associations seemed to be driven largely by CMV exposure. The only immune exposure information available for the cohort was CMV serostatus. A total of fewer than 200 TCR beta chains were listed by the study as associated with cytomegalovirus. Specific HLA alleles were associated with 16,951 TCR beta sequences at a false discovery rate of 0.05 in a later analysis. Sequencing depth was assumed to be roughly uniform across donors in the presence/absence analyses, though that assumption may not hold. In a later genetic analysis, a missense DCLRE1C variant was associated with V-gene and J-gene trimming of TCR beta chains, and the association was replicated in an independent cohort. In a later analysis, HLA-associated TCR beta chains were found to be more clonally expanded and to have lower generation probabilities than equally common non-associated chains. The sequencing pipeline was judged likely to have produced a cluster of highly shared sequence variants as a technical artifact. Because HLA typing was unavailable for some donors at each locus, only the typed subset was used in association tests. An earlier analysis of approximately 500 of the donors showed that most TCR beta V segments appeared in productive rearrangements either about 87% or about 30% of the time, which broadly matched IMGT annotations. When HLA alleles, especially DR and DQ, strongly co-occurred, attributing TCR associations to individual alleles was difficult. According to the authors, the approach could potentially be generalized to other disease states and immunological phenotypes. Linkage disequilibrium might explain the correlated functional status among segregating V segments, but an unknown experimental factor could not be ruled out. In both the original and validation cohorts, the classifier was reported to diagnose cytomegalovirus status with high specificity and sensitivity. Only TCR beta chains were sequenced in this cohort, and the absence of alpha or paired-chain data limited detectable features. In a later analysis, the rate of TCR association differed among HLA loci, with DRB1 alleles having the most associated TCRs and HLA-C alleles having the fewest. Across donors, most TCR sequences were observed very rarely, whereas some public TCRs were present in many individuals.

The cohort was made up of 666 healthy bone marrow donors. Cohort members were all nominally healthy when sampled, although unrecorded immune exposures were likely present. The donor was CMV seronegative and belonged to the group of several hundred seronegative cohort members. A peripheral blood sample was provided by each donor, and peripheral blood mononuclear cells were used for TCR beta sequencing. The Qiagen DNeasy Blood Extraction Kit was used to extract genomic DNA from the blood cell samples. Library preparation used the immunoSEQ multiplex PCR assay. The multiplex PCR relied on a mix of 60 forward primers for TCR Vbeta segments and 13 reverse primers for TCR Jbeta segments. A multiplex PCR assay on genomic DNA amplified the CDR3 region of rearranged TCR beta genes. The amplified TCR beta libraries were sequenced on the Illumina HiSeq System as 87-base-pair reads. Turning to the authors' computational methods: A later analysis counted about 80 million unique TCR beta chains across the 670 or so repertoires, and some 11 million of these chains were shared by at least two donors. Raw reads were error-corrected and collapsed into unique sequences with a nearest-neighbor algorithm that merged closely related sequences to remove PCR and sequencing errors. To assign V, D and J gene segments, CDR3 sequences were aligned to IMGT reference sequences. For a sequence to be retained, a match of at least six nucleotides was required to both a V gene segment and a J gene segment. A rearrangement was called productive if the CDR3 had no stop codons and remained in frame with V and J, and every other rearrangement was called non-productive. CDR3 was defined by IMGT convention, running from the second conserved V-encoded cysteine to the conserved J-encoded phenylalanine. The earlier analysis of approximately 590 of the donors excluded any sequence lacking an unambiguous match to a single V gene segment. In an earlier analysis of more than 500 of the donors, a V segment was called functional when productive rearrangements were above 56.7%, and segregating when the standard deviation between donors exceeded 5%. A statistical classification framework was developed to diagnose cytomegalovirus status using the catalog of TCR beta chain sequences. A later analysis assigned V and J genes by comparing TCR nucleotide sequences with IMGT/GENE-DB human TR gene sequences. Using the TCRdist pipeline, a later analysis assigned CDR3 sequences along with most-parsimonious VDJ recombination scenarios. In a later analysis, every TCR beta chain was defined by the combination of its CDR3 amino acid sequence and its V-gene family, and reads without a unique V-gene family were dropped. To address suspected cross-contamination and a sequencing artifact, a later analysis removed 592 highly shared, low-generation-probability nucleotide sequences. In a later analysis, a clonal expansion index was calculated for each public chain from normalized within-repertoire ranks of inferred template counts. Generation probabilities in a later analysis came from a VDJ recombination model fitted to out-of-frame rearrangements, and those results were checked against IGoR. In a later analysis, TCR-TCR, TCR-HLA and TCR-CMV co-occurrence was scored with hypergeometric tests, and a repertoire-size bias correction was applied to TCR pairs. To estimate false discovery rates, a later analysis permuted the HLA or CMV assignments 20 times. In a later analysis, co-occurring TCRs were grouped using DBSCAN, with TCRdist sequence similarity added in when clustering inside HLA-allele-positive subsets. Repertoires with fewer than 30,000 or more than 120,000 public chains, plus five repertoires with anomalous nucleotide sharing, were excluded from co-occurrence clustering. Here the immuneACCESS table is served through TCRdb, limited to in-frame sequences with V and J called. Missing clones are a known gap in these copies; in checked studies unresolved V genes cover under half, and the rest lacks a known reason. V and J calls and clone size follow that table, whereas D and trimming were derived from the DNA. The sample contains about 190,000 clones, more than 75% of them found a single time. The ten largest account for about 1.4% of the sample.

Concerning this clone itself: Its antigen is not yet known. Qualities for individual bases were not recorded, and no much larger clone is one base off.

This clonotype originated in a woman in her forties or fifties in good health and CMV-seronegative. The specimen sequenced was PBMCs.

Here is the DNA: TGTGCCAGCACCCGACCCCTAGCGGGGGTTAACGAGCAGTACTTC. It codes for CASTRPLAGVNEQYF. The rearrangement joined TRBV6-4 to TRBJ2-7; 10 of the junction bases match TRBD2. CDR1 MRHNA and CDR2 SNTAGT are derived from the germline V gene. For this chain, trimming is 7 bases at the V end and 5 bases at the J end, and the number of junction bases without a gene match is 11. The CDR3 spans 15 residues, from the cysteine through the phenylalanine. Here the CDR3 DNA is all that survives: 45 bases in frame from base 1.